Below, 32 T cell receptor beta chains from the same sample are listed, as sequenced in a study of cytomegalovirus exposure and HLA in healthy donors. 60 Vbeta and 13 Jbeta primers were used in PCR. Method: immunoSEQ multiplex PCR; TCRdb's copy keeps in-frame clones and lacks some. The sample has 190,000 or so clones, 79% seen once. Sequencing was done on a sample of PBMCs. These receptors came from a girl aged 10 to 17 in good health and CMV-seropositive.

The CDR3 DNA reads as TGTGCCAGCAGCTCCGCTAACAGGGGGCTGACTTACGGCTACACCTTC. It codes for CASSSANRGLTYGYTF. The J gene is TRBJ1-2, the V gene TRBV5-6, with 9 nucleotides matching TRBD1. The trim removed 3 bases at V and 8 bases at J, leaving 14 bases unmatched. CDR1 and CDR2 (germline): SGHDT, YYEEEE. The CDR3 runs 16 residues.

This chain connects TRBV7-2 to TRBJ1-6; D gene ambiguous. The V gene lost 1 base and the J gene lost 10 bases, with 11 bases spanning the gap. Germline V gene data show CDR1 as SGHTA and CDR2 as FQGNSA. The CDR3 totals 14 residues. CDR3 nucleotide sequence: TGTGCCAGCAGCTTAGGGGTTGAGGGCTCACCCCTCCACTTT. Its translation is CASSLGVEGSPLHF.

This chain links TRBV19 with TRBJ1-2; 9 bases map to TRBD1. Trimming removed 3 bases from V and 4 bases from J; junction bases left unmatched: 9. Germline CDR1 LNHDA, CDR2 SQIVND (reference sequence). The CDR3 spans 16 residues. The CDR3 spells CASSMQQGALGYGYTF. The CDR3 DNA sequence: TGTGCCAGTAGTATGCAACAGGGGGCGCTGGGCTATGGCTACACCTTC.

Concerning this clone: Other DNA sequences from this sample encode an identical CDR3 as well. The rearrangement joins TRBV6-5 to TRBJ2-5, with D perhaps TRBD2 (6 bases). The germline V gene encodes CDR1 MNHEY and CDR2 SVGAGI. The V end was cut by 5 bases, the J end by 2 bases, with 12 bases between. This CDR3 is built from 14 residues. The CDR3 DNA sequence: TGTGCCAGCAGTCGGACTATATTACAAGAGACCCAGTACTTC. This codes for CASSRTILQETQYF.

This clone appeared once. The CDR3 protein is CSVEGRGWYQETQYF. The CDR3 DNA follows: TGCAGCGTTGAGGGAAGAGGGTGGTACCAAGAGACCCAGTACTTC. This chain links TRBV29-1 with TRBJ2-5, with TRBD2 as a possible D gene (5 bases). V lost 3 bases and J lost 0, with 14 bases in between. The CDR3 is made up of 15 amino acids. Germline values: CDR1 SQVTM, CDR2 ANQGSEA.

The chain uses TRBV7-2 and TRBJ2-1; 9 bases line up with TRBD1. Looked up from germline, CDR1 is SGHTA and CDR2 is FQGNSA. The CDR3 runs to 16 residues. V lost 2 bases and J lost 3; bases outside the gene matches: 5. CDR3 in DNA: TGTGCCAGCAGCTTAAGAGGGACAGGGCTCTACAATGAGCAGTTCTTC. It translates to CASSLRGTGLYNEQFF.

The chain couples TRBV19 to TRBJ1-5; 8 positions match TRBD1. This CDR3 region has 14 residues. Germline CDR1 LNHDA, CDR2 SQIVND (reference sequence). J lost 2 bases, V lost 7 bases, and 4 bases had no gene match. The CDR3 loop reads CASTSGGGNQPQHF. CDR3 nucleotides: TGTGCCAGTACCTCAGGGGGCGGCAATCAGCCCCAGCATTTT.

This chain links TRBV11-2 with TRBJ2-7; D might be TRBD2 (6 bases). Trimming shortened V by 5 bases and J by 6 bases, and 20 bases separated the two germline ends. The CDR3 is 15 amino acids. CDR1 SGHAT and CDR2 FQNNGV come from the germline V gene. CDR3 protein: CASSPLTRAGGEQYF. The DNA for the CDR3 is TGTGCCAGCAGCCCCCTTACAAGGGCCGGGGGCGAGCAGTACTTC.

The rearrangement links TRBV11-2 to TRBJ1-2, with a tentative D call TRBD1 (5 bases). The V gene lost 6 bases and the J gene lost 7 bases, with 15 bases spanning the gap. CDR3 length equals 13 residues. Germline V gene data show CDR1 as SGHAT and CDR2 as FQNNGV. CDR3 region: CASRPSGGGGYTF. The CDR3 DNA reads as TGTGCCAGCAGACCCAGCGGGGGGGGTGGCTACACCTTC.

The chain carries TRBV10-2 and TRBJ2-3, with 11 nucleotides matching TRBD2. The junction had 6 bases not matched to a gene; V was cut back by 8 bases and J by 2 bases. The CDR3 has 15 amino acids. Germline CDR1 reads WSHSY; CDR2 reads SAAADI. CDR3 nucleotides: TGCGCCAGCGGCCTAGCGGGGGGACTCACAGATACGCAGTATTTT. It yields the protein CASGLAGGLTDTQYF.

The rearrangement links TRBV6-1 to TRBJ1-3; D gene ambiguous. Germline CDR1 reads MNHNS; CDR2 reads SASEGT. This CDR3 spans 13 amino acids. V was cut by 3 bases and J by 4 bases, with 7 bases left in between. CDR3 in DNA: TGTGCCAGCAGTGATGTGACAGGAAACACCATATATTTT. It encodes CASSDVTGNTIYF.

This chain joins TRBV9 and TRBJ2-7; TRBD2 agrees at 8 bases. CDR1 SGDLS and CDR2 YYNGEE come from the germline V gene. Trimming cost V 1 base and J 3 bases; bases outside gene matches: 6. The CDR3 contains 15 residues. The CDR3 DNA reads TGTGCCAGCAGCGTAAGCGCGGGGGGCTACTACGAGCAGTACTTC. This codes for CASSVSAGGYYEQYF. Drawing the rest from reference TRBV9 and TRBJ2-7, the complete variable domain is DSGVTQTPKHLITATGQRVTLRCSPRSGDLSVYWYQQSLDQGLQFLIQYYNGEERAKGNILERFSAQQFPDLHSELNLSSLELGDSALYFCASSVSAGGYYEQYFGPGTRLTVT.

The chain joins TRBV2 to TRBJ1-1, with a weak D call TRBD1 (5 bases). The CDR3 loop spans 13 amino acids. V lost 7 bases to trimming and J lost 5 bases, with 14 bases between them. From germline, CDR1 is SNHLY and CDR2 FYNNEI. The CDR3 DNA sequence: TGTGCCAGCACCAACTGGGGGGGGACTGAAGCTTTCTTT. Translated, it gives CASTNWGGTEAFF.

This chain joins TRBV6-5 and TRBJ2-2, with a tentative D call TRBD2 (5 bases). CDR1 and CDR2 from the germline V gene are MNHEY and SVGAGI. The CDR3 extends over 12 amino acids. The V and J ends lost 6 bases and 8 bases respectively, with 10 bases between them. The CDR3 spells CASSSRGGELFF. The CDR3 bases are TGTGCCAGCAGCTCCCGGGGAGGGGAGCTGTTTTTT.

This sequence joins TRBV6-1 and TRBJ2-7, with D tentatively TRBD2 (6 bases). Germline CDR1 reads MNHNS; CDR2 reads SASEGT. This CDR3 has 14 amino acids. V lost 8 bases, J lost 0 bases, and 14 bases lay in between. CDR3 nucleotide sequence: TGTGCCAGCGAAGCATCGGGGGTCTCCTACGAGCAGTACTTC. Its protein product is CASEASGVSYEQYF.

The rearrangement links TRBV10-2 to TRBJ1-1, with 8 bases that match TRBD1. Germline CDR1 reads WSHSY; CDR2 reads SAAADI. The CDR3 has 16 residues. With 6 bases clipped from V and 4 bases from J, the junction kept 13 bases outside the gene matches. The DNA of the CDR3 is TGCGCCAGCAGGTCAGGGGGCGCGGTCGGGGGCACTGAAGCTTTCTTT. Translation: CASRSGGAVGGTEAFF.

V is TRBV18 and J is TRBJ1-4; D is possibly TRBD1 (5 bases). CDR3 size: 18 residues. Germline CDR1 reads KGHSH; CDR2 reads LQKENI. V was trimmed by 0 bases and J by 7 bases, leaving 21 bases between them. The CDR3 here is CASSPPGWTGRGAEKLFF. For the CDR3, the DNA is TGTGCCAGCTCACCACCGGGGTGGACCGGGAGAGGGGCTGAAAAACTGTTTTTT. The entire variable domain, with the rest obtained from reference TRBV18 and TRBJ1-4, is as follows: NAGVMQNPRHLVRRRGQEARLRCSPMKGHSHVYWYRQLPEEGLKFMVYLQKENIIDESGMPKERFSAEFPKEGPSILRIQQVVRGDSAAYFCASSPPGWTGRGAEKLFFGSGTQLSVL.

The chain joins TRBV9 to TRBJ2-3; D is possibly TRBD2 (5 bases). The V end lost 0 bases, the J end lost 2 bases, and 10 bases lay between the germline ends. There are 15 residues in the CDR3. Germline loops: CDR1 SGDLS, CDR2 YYNGEE. The CDR3 protein is CASSVGAADTDTQYF. The CDR3, as DNA: TGTGCCAGCAGCGTAGGGGCAGCGGACACAGATACGCAGTATTTT.

This clone occurred once. The chain is built from TRBV5-1 and TRBJ1-4; 8 positions match TRBD1. The V gene end was trimmed by 3 bases and the J gene end by 7 bases; junction bases not matched to a gene: 11. Germline V gene lookup returns CDR1 SGHRS and CDR2 YFSETQ. This CDR3 comprises 16 residues. CDR3 in amino acids: CASSSGQQGDVEKLFF. CDR3 bases: TGCGCCAGCAGCTCGGGACAACAGGGGGATGTTGAAAAACTGTTTTTT.

J is TRBJ2-7 and V is TRBV6-5; TRBD2 might be the D (7 bases). The CDR3 extends over 12 amino acids. V gave up 8 bases and J gave up 2 bases, with 10 bases separating them. In germline, CDR1 is MNHEY, CDR2 SVGAGI. CDR3 sequence reads: CASGEGAYEQYF. CDR3 coding DNA: TGTGCCAGCGGGGAGGGGGCCTACGAGCAGTACTTC.

This clone was detected only a few times. The same CDR3 arises from other DNA sequences in this sample as well. The chain uses TRBV11-2 and TRBJ1-1; weak D call: TRBD1 (5 bases). V lost 5 bases and J lost 1, with 8 bases in between. Germline V lookup: CDR1 SGHAT, CDR2 FQNNGV. The CDR3 runs to 13 residues. CDR3 sequence reads: CASSTGQNTEAFF. The CDR3 DNA is TGTGCCAGCAGCACAGGACAGAACACTGAAGCTTTCTTT. The whole variable domain, filled in from reference TRBV11-2 and TRBJ1-1, reads EAGVAQSPRYKIIEKRQSVAFWCNPISGHATLYWYQQILGQGPKLLIQFQNNGVVDDSQLPKDRFSAERLKGVDSTLKIQPAKLEDSAVYLCASSTGQNTEAFFGQGTRLTVV.

The V call is TRBV27, the J call TRBJ2-1; 9 bases line up with TRBD1. Germline V lookup: CDR1 MNHEY, CDR2 SMNVEV (reference sequence). With V trimmed by 6 bases and J by 9 bases, 12 bases remained unmatched. The CDR3 is 15 amino acids. The CDR3 protein is CASSYYTGTGTEQFF. The CDR3 DNA is TGTGCCAGCAGCTATTACACCGGGACAGGGACTGAGCAGTTCTTC.

This chain links TRBV10-1 with TRBJ1-5; D is possibly TRBD1 (6 bases). CDR1 is WNHNN, CDR2 SYGVQD, per germline (reference sequence). The V and J ends lost 5 bases and 7 bases respectively, with 9 bases between them. CDR3 length: 12 amino acids. The CDR3 DNA reads TGCGCCAGCAGTACAGGGAGACAGCCCCAGCATTTT. Translation: CASSTGRQPQHF.

The gene calls are TRBV5-1 and TRBJ1-2; 11 nucleotides match TRBD1. The germline CDR1 and CDR2 sequences are SGHRS and YFSETQ. The ends lost 4 bases at V and 4 bases at J; junction bases unmatched: 9. The CDR3 covers 16 residues. CDR3 sequence: CASSSGQGAAPYGYTF. The CDR3 nucleotides read TGCGCCAGCAGCAGTGGACAGGGGGCTGCTCCCTATGGCTACACCTTC.

V gene TRBV6-1 combines with J gene TRBJ1-2; 8 nucleotides match TRBD1. Trimming took 7 bases from V and 2 from J; bases not matched to a gene: 3. The germline CDR1 and CDR2 sequences are MNHNS and SASEGT. The CDR3 has 13 amino acids. The CDR3: CASTRDRNYGYTF. As DNA, the CDR3 is TGTGCCAGCACTCGGGACAGGAACTATGGCTACACCTTC.

To note about this clone: Compared with germline, one end of the junction differs, possibly owing to a read error. The chain employs TRBV9 and TRBJ2-1, with 10 nucleotides matching TRBD2. The CDR3 has 16 residues. Germline CDR1 is SGDLS and CDR2 is YYNGEE. The CDR3 is CANSVELAGAHNEQFF. As DNA, the CDR3 is TGTGCCAACAGCGTAGAGCTAGCGGGGGCTCACAATGAGCAGTTCTTC. Full variable domain (outside the CDR3, taken from reference TRBV9 and TRBJ2-1): DSGVTQTPKHLITATGQRVTLRCSPRSGDLSVYWYQQSLDQGLQFLIQYYNGEERAKGNILERFSAQQFPDLHSELNLSSLELGDSALYFCANSVELAGAHNEQFFGPGTRLTVL.

The gene calls are TRBV5-1 and TRBJ1-2, with TRBD1 matching over 8 bases. The J segment lost 2 bases and the V segment lost 4 bases, leaving 1 base of the junction unmatched. CDR3 length: 13 amino acids. Germline lookup yields CDR1 SGHRS and CDR2 YFSETQ. The CDR3 nucleotides are TGCGCCAGCAGCCGGGACAGGAACTATGGCTACACCTTC. Protein sequence: CASSRDRNYGYTF.

A few counts support this clone. The chain carries TRBV4-3 and TRBJ2-6; TRBD2 might be the D (5 bases). The CDR3 runs to 17 residues. Germline V lookup: CDR1 LGHNA, CDR2 YSLEER. The germline V and J ends were trimmed by 2 bases and 2 bases, with 13 bases remaining between them. The chain's CDR3 is CASSQTPSSTGANVLTF. The CDR3 coding sequence is TGCGCCAGCAGCCAAACGCCTAGCAGCACTGGGGCCAACGTCCTGACTTTC.

The chain carries TRBV10-1 and TRBJ2-1; the D gene is possibly TRBD2 (7 bases). The CDR3 totals 15 residues. Trimming shortened V by 4 bases and J by 0 bases, and 10 bases separated the two germline ends. In germline, CDR1 is WNHNN, CDR2 SYGVQD (reference sequence). In nucleotides, the CDR3 is TGCGCCAGCAGTGCCGGGGGGCGCTCCTACAATGAGCAGTTCTTC. It codes for CASSAGGRSYNEQFF.

The chain joins TRBV27 to TRBJ2-7; TRBD2 might be the D (6 bases). The germline V gene has CDR1 MNHEY and CDR2 SMNVEV (reference sequence). The CDR3 totals 16 residues. Trimming pared 2 bases from V and 7 bases from J, leaving 21 bases between. The chain's CDR3 is CASSLKVGTGVVEQYF. CDR3 nucleotide sequence: TGTGCCAGCAGTTTAAAGGTCGGGACGGGGGTTGTTGAGCAGTACTTC.

V and J are TRBV6-5 and TRBJ1-2; TRBD1 aligns across 7 bases. The germline CDR1 and CDR2 sequences are MNHEY and SVGAGI. CDR3 length equals 14 residues. V lost 5 bases to trimming and J lost 4 bases; unmatched junction nucleotides: 7. CDR3 residues: CASSPPGQSYGYTF. The CDR3 bases are TGTGCCAGCAGTCCACCGGGACAGAGCTATGGCTACACCTTC.

CDR3 nucleotides: TGCGCCAGCAGCCAAGTAGGGGGTTCCAACTATGGCTACACCTTC. It translates to CASSQVGGSNYGYTF. V usage is TRBV4-1 and J usage is TRBJ1-2, with D possibly TRBD1 on 6 matching bases. Trimming cost V 1 base and J 2 bases, with 11 bases left between them. Germline CDR1 and CDR2: MGHRA and YSYEKL. The CDR3 contains 15 residues.